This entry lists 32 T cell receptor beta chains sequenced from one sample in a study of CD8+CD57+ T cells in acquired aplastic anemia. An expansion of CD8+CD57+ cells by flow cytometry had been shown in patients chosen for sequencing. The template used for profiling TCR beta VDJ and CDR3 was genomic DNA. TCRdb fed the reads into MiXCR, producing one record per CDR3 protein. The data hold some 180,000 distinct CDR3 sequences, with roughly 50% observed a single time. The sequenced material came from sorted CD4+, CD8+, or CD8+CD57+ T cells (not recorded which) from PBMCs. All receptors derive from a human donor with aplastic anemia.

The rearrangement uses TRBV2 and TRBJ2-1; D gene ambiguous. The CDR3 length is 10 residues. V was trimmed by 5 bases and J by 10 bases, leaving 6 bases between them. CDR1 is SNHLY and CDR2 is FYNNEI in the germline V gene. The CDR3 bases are TGTGCCAGCAGTTTATCAGAGCAGTTCTTC. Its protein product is CASSLSEQFF.

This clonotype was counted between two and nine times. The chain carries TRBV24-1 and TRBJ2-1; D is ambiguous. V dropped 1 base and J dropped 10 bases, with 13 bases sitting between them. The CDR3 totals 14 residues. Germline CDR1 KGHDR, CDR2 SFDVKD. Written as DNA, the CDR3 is TGTGCCACCAGTGATTTCAACCTGGATCACGAGCAGTTCTTC. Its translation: CATSDFNLDHEQFF.

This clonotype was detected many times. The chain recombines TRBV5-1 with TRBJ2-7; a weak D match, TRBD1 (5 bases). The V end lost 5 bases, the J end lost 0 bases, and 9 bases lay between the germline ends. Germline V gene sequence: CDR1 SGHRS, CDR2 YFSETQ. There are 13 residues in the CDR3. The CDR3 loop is CASRQESSYEQYF. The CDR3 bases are TGCGCCAGCAGACAGGAAAGCTCCTACGAGCAGTACTTC.

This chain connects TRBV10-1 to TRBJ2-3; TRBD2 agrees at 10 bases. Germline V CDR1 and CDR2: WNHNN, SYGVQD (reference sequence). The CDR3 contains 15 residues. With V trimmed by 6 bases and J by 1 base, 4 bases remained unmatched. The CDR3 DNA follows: TGCGCCAGCAGAACCCTAGCGGGGGGCACAGATACGCAGTATTTT. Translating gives CASRTLAGGTDTQYF.

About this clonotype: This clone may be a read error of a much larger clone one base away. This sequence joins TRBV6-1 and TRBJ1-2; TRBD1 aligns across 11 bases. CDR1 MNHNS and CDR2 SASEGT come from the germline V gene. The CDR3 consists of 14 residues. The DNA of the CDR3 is TGTGCCAGCAGTCGGACAGGGGGCGACTATGGCTGCACCTTC. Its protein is CASSRTGGDYGCTF.

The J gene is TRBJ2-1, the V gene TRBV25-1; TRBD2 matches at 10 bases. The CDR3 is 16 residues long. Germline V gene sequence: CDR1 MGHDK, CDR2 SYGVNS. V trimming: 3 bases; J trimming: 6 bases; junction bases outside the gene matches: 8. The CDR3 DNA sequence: TGTGCCAGCAGTGACCAAGCGGGAGGGAAATTCAATGAGCAGTTCTTC. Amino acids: CASSDQAGGKFNEQFF. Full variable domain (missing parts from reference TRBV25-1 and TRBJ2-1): EADIYQTPRYLVIGTGKKITLECSQTMGHDKMYWYQQDPGMELHLIHYSYGVNSTEKGDLSSESTVSRIRTEHFPLTLESARPSHTSQYLCASSDQAGGKFNEQFFGPGTRLTVL.

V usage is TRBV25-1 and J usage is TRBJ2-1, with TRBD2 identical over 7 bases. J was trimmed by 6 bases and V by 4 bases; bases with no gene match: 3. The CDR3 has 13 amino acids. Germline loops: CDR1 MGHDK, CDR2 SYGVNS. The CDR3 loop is CASSGEGLNEQFF. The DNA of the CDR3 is TGTGCCAGCAGTGGGGAGGGCCTCAATGAGCAGTTCTTC.

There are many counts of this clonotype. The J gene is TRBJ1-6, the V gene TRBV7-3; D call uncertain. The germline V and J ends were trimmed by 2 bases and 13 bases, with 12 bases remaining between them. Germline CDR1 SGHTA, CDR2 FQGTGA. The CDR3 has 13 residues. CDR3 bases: TGTGCCAGCAGCTTAGGAGGGTCCGATCCCCTCCACTTT. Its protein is CASSLGGSDPLHF.

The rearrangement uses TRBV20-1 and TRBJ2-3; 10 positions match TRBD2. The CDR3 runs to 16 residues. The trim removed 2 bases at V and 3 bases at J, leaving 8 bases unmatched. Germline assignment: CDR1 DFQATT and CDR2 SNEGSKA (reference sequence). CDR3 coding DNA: TGCAGTGCTAGACTAGCGGGGGCCCTCGGGACAGATACGCAGTATTTT. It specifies CSARLAGALGTDTQYF.

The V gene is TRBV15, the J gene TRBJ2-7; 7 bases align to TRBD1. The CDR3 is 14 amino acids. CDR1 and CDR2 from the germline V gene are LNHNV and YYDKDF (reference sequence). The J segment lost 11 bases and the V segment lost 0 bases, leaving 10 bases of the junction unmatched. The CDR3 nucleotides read TGTGCCACCAGCAGAGAAGGGGGCACATTTCCGGAGTACTTC. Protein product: CATSREGGTFPEYF.

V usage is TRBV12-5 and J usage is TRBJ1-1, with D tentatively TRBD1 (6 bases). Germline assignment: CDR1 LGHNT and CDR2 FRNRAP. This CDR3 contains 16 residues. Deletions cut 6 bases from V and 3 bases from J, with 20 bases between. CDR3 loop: CASGSGTSTMDTEAFF. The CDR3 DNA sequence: TGTGCTAGTGGCTCCGGGACATCTACCATGGACACTGAAGCTTTCTTT.

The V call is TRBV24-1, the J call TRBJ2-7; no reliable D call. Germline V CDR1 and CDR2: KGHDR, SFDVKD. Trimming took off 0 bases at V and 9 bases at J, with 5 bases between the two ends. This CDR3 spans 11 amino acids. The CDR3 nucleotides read TGTGCCACCAGTGATTTGAGACTGCAGTACTTC. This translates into CATSDLRLQYF.

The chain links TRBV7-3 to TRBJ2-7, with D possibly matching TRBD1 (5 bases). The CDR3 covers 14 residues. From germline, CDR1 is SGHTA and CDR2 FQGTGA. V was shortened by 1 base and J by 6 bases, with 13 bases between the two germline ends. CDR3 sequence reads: CASSLKLGASEQYF. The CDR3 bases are TGTGCCAGCAGCTTAAAGTTAGGGGCATCCGAGCAGTACTTC.

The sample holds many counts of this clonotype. DNA for the CDR3: TGCGCCAGCAGCTTGAGGACTAGCGGGGGGGACGAGCAGTACTTC. It translates to CASSLRTSGGDEQYF. This chain connects TRBV5-1 to TRBJ2-7; 15 nucleotides match TRBD2. The V gene end was trimmed by 1 base and the J gene end by 5 bases; junction bases not matched to a gene: 1. The CDR3 is made up of 15 amino acids. Germline loops: CDR1 SGHRS, CDR2 YFSETQ.

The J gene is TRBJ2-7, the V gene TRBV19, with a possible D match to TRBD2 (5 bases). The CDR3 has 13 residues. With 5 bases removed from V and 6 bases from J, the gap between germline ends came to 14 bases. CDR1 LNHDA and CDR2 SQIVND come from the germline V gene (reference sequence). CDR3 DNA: TGTGCCAGTAGTCCTCGGACTCCTACCGAGCAGTACTTC. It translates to CASSPRTPTEQYF.

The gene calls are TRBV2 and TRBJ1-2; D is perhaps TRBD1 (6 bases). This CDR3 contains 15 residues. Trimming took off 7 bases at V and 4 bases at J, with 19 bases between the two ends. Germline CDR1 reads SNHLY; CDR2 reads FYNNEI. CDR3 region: CASTRTATTAYGYTF. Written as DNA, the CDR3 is TGTGCCAGCACTAGGACAGCTACTACAGCCTATGGCTACACCTTC.

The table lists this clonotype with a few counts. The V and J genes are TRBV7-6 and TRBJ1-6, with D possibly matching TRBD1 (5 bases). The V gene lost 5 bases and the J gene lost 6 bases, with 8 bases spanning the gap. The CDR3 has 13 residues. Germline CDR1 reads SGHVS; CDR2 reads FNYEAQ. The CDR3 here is CASSRGLNSPLHF. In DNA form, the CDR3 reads TGTGCCAGCAGCCGGGGACTTAATTCACCCCTCCACTTT.

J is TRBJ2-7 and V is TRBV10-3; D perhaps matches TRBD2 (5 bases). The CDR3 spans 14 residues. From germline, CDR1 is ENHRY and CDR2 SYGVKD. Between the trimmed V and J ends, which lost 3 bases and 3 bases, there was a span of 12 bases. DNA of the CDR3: TGTGCCATCAGTGATGGTGGGAGTATCTACGAGCAGTACTTC. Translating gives CAISDGGSIYEQYF.

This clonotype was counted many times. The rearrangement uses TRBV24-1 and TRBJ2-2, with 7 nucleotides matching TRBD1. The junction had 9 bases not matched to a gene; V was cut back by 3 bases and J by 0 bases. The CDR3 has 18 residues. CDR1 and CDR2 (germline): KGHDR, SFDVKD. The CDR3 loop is CATSDKQTGPTNTGELFF. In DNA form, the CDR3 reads TGTGCCACCAGTGATAAACAGACAGGGCCTACGAACACCGGGGAGCTGTTTTTT.

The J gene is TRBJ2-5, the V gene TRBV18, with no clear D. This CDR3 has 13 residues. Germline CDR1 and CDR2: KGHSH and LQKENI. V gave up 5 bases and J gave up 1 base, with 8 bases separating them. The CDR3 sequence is CASSVVSQETQYF. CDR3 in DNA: TGTGCCAGCTCAGTGGTAAGCCAAGAGACCCAGTACTTC. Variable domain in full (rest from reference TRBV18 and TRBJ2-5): NAGVMQNPRHLVRRRGQEARLRCSPMKGHSHVYWYRQLPEEGLKFMVYLQKENIIDESGMPKERFSAEFPKEGPSILRIQQVVRGDSAAYFCASSVVSQETQYFGPGTRLLVL.

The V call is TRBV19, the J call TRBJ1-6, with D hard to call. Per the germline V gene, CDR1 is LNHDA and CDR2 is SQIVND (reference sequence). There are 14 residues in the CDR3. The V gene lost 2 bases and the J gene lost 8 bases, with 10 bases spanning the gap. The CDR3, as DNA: TGTGCCAGTAGTATACGGGGAGGCTATTCACCCCTCCACTTT. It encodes CASSIRGGYSPLHF.

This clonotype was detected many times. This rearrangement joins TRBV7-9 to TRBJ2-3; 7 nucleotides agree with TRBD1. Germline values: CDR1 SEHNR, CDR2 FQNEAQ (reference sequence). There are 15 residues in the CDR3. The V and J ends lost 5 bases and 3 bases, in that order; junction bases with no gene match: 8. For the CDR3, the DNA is TGTGCCAGCAGCCAAGGGGACAGAAAAACAGATACGCAGTATTTT. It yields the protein CASSQGDRKTDTQYF.

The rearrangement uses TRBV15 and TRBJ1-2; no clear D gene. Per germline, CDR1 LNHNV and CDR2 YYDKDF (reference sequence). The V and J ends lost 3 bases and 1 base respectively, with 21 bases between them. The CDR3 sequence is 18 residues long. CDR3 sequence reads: CATSRKLNDGSLNYGYTF. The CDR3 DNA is TGTGCCACCAGCAGGAAACTCAACGACGGATCCCTTAACTATGGCTACACCTTC. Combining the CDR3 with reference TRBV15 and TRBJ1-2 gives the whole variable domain DAMVIQNPRYQVTQFGKPVTLSCSQTLNHNVMYWYQQKSSQAPKLLFHYYDKDFNNEADTPDNFQSRRPNTSFCFLDIRSPGLGDTAMYLCATSRKLNDGSLNYGYTFGSGTRLTVV.

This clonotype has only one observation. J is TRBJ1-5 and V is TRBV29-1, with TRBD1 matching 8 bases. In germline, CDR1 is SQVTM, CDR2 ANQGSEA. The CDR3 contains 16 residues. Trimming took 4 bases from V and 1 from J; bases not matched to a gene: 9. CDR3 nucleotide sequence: TGCAGCGTTGTTGGAATTACAGGGGGGAGCAATCAGCCCCAGCATTTT. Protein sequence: CSVVGITGGSNQPQHF. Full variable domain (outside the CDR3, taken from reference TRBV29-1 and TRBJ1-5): SAVISQKPSRDICQRGTSLTIQCQVDSQVTMMFWYRQQPGQSLTLIATANQGSEATYESGFVIDKFPISRPNLTFSTLTVSNMSPEDSSIYLCSVVGITGGSNQPQHFGDGTRLSIL.

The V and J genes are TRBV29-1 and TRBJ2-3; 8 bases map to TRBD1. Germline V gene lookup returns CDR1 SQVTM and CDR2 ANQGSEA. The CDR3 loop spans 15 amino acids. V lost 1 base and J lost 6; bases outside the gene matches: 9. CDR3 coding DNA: TGCAGCGTTGAAGGAGGGAGGACAGGGATGGATACGCAGTATTTT. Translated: CSVEGGRTGMDTQYF.

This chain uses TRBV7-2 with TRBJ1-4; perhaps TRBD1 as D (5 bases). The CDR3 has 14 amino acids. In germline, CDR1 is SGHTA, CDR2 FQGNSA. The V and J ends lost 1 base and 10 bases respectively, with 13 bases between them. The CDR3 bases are TGTGCCAGCAGCTTAGTGATCCAGGGTGGAAAACTGTTTTTT. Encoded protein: CASSLVIQGGKLFF.

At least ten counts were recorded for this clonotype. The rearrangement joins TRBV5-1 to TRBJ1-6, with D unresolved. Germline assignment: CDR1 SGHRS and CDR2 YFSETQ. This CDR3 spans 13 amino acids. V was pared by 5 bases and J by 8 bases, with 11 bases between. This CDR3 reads CASRFAGDSPLHF. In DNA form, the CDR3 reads TGCGCCAGCAGATTCGCCGGGGATTCACCCCTCCACTTT.

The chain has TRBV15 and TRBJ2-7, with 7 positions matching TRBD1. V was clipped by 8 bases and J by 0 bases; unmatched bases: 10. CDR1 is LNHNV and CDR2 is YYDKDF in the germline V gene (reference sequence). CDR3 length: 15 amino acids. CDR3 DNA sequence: TGTGCCACCCGGATGCGAGACAGGGCCTCCTACGAGCAGTACTTC. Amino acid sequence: CATRMRDRASYEQYF.

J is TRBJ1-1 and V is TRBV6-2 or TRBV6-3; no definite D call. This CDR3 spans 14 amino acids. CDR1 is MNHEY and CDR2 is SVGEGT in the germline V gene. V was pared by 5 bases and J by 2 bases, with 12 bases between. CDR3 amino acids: CASSHLGFNTEAFF. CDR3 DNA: TGTGCCAGCAGTCACCTTGGATTCAACACTGAAGCTTTCTTT.

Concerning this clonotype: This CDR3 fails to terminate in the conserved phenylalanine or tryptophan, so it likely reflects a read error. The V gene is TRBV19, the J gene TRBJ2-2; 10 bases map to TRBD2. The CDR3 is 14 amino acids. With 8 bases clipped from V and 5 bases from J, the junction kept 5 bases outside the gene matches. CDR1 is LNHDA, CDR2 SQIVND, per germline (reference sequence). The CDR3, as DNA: TGTGCCAGTCAGAGCGGGAGGGGGACCGGGGAGCTGTTTTCT. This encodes CASQSGRGTGELFS.

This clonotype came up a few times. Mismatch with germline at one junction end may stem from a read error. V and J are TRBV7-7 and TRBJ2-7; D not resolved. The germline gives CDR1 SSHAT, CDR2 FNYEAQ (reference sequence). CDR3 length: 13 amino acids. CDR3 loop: CASSSTSSYEQYF. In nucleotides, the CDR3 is TGTGCTAGCAGCTCCACAAGCTCCTACGAGCAGTACTTC.

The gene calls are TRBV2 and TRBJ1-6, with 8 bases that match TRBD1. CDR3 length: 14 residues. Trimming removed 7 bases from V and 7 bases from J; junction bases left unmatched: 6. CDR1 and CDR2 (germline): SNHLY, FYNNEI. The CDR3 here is CASTLQGVNSPLHF. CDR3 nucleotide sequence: TGTGCCAGCACTCTACAGGGGGTCAATTCACCCCTCCACTTT. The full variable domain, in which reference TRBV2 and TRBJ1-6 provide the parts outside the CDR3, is EPEVTQTPSHQVTQMGQEVILRCVPISNHLYFYWYRQILGQKVEFLVSFYNNEISEKSEIFDDQFSVERPDGSNFTLKIRSTKLEDSAMYFCASTLQGVNSPLHFGNGTRLTVT.